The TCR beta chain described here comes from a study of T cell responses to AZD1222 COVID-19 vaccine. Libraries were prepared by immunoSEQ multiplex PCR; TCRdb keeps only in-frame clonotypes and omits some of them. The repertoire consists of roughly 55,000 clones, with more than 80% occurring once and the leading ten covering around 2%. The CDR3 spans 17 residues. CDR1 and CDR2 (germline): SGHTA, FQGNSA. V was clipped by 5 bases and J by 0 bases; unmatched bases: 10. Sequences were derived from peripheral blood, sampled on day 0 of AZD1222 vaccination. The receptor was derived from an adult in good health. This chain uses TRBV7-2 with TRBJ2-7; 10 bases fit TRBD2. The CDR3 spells CASSKSSLAGSSYEQYF. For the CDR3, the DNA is TGTGCCAGCAGCAAATCGTCACTAGCGGGGAGCTCCTACGAGCAGTACTTC.